One sample yielded the 15 T cell receptor beta chains listed below, sequenced in a study of T cell responses to AZD1222 COVID-19 vaccine. Libraries were prepared by immunoSEQ multiplex PCR; TCRdb keeps only in-frame clonotypes and omits some of them. This sample has some 66,000 clones, with roughly 87% found just once. The specimen was peripheral blood, collected 28 days after the second AZD1222 dose. Receptors were obtained from an adult who received the AZD1222 COVID-19 vaccine.

The rearrangement joins TRBV29-1 to TRBJ2-5; TRBD1 agrees at 7 bases. V shed 8 bases and J 2 bases; nucleotides not matched to a gene: 5. Germline CDR1 reads SQVTM; CDR2 reads ANQGSEA. This CDR3 region has 12 residues. CDR3 nucleotide sequence: TGCAGCATGCAGGGGGTACAAGAGACCCAGTACTTC. Protein sequence: CSMQGVQETQYF. Supplemented by reference TRBV29-1 and TRBJ2-5, the full variable domain reads SAVISQKPSRDICQRGTSLTIQCQVDSQVTMMFWYRQQPGQSLTLIATANQGSEATYESGFVIDKFPISRPNLTFSTLTVSNMSPEDSSIYLCSMQGVQETQYFGPGTRLLVL.

The sample holds a few counts of this clone. The rearrangement joins TRBV3-1 (or the pseudogene TRBV3-2) to TRBJ2-5, with D unclear. V was pared by 1 base and J by 4 bases, with 7 bases between. The CDR3 totals 13 residues. The germline CDR1 and CDR2 sequences are LGHDT and YNNKEL (reference sequence). In DNA, the CDR3 is TGTGCCAGCAGCCAAGGGGAAGCAGAGACCCAGTACTTC. Translating it yields CASSQGEAETQYF.

The CDR3 sequence is CASSLVFGQGSTDTQYF. DNA of the CDR3: TGTGCCAGCAGCTTAGTATTTGGACAGGGGAGCACAGATACGCAGTATTTT. V and J are TRBV11-2 and TRBJ2-3; 9 positions agree with TRBD1. This CDR3 is 17 amino acids long. Germline lookup yields CDR1 SGHAT and CDR2 FQNNGV. Trimming at V came to 1 base and at J to 0 bases, leaving 5 bases not matched to a gene.

The chain uses TRBV5-4 and TRBJ2-1; D is perhaps TRBD1 or TRBD2 (6 bases each). There are 19 residues in the CDR3. V was cut by 4 bases and J by 2 bases, with 25 bases left in between. Germline V lookup: CDR1 SGHNT, CDR2 YYREEE (reference sequence). In DNA form, the CDR3 reads TGTGCCAGCAGCCCTGGAGGGGGTGTCGGCTCTGCAGCCTACAATGAGCAGTTCTTC. It translates to CASSPGGGVGSAAYNEQFF.

This clone has more than one count but fewer than ten. The genes are TRBV9 and TRBJ2-3, with 9 bases fitting TRBD2. Looked up from germline, CDR1 is SGDLS and CDR2 is YYNGEE. Unmatched junction bases numbered 15, after V lost 0 bases and J lost 1 base. The CDR3 totals 20 residues. The CDR3 DNA sequence: TGTGCCAGCAGCGTAGTAGGTTTAGCGGGAGAGGGTTGGGGCACAGATACGCAGTATTTT. As protein: CASSVVGLAGEGWGTDTQYF.

The chain links TRBV29-1 to TRBJ1-4; TRBD1 is a possible D gene (5 bases). Germline loops: CDR1 SQVTM, CDR2 ANQGSEA. This CDR3 region has 13 residues. Trimming pared 5 bases from V and 10 bases from J, leaving 17 bases between. CDR3 in DNA: TGCAGCGTTTGGTCGGACCCGGGGCGAAAACTGTTTTTT. It codes for CSVWSDPGRKLFF. The variable domain in full, with the rest retrieved from reference TRBV29-1 and TRBJ1-4, is SAVISQKPSRDICQRGTSLTIQCQVDSQVTMMFWYRQQPGQSLTLIATANQGSEATYESGFVIDKFPISRPNLTFSTLTVSNMSPEDSSIYLCSVWSDPGRKLFFGSGTQLSVL.

The CDR3 protein is CASSSDEITDTQYF. For the CDR3, the DNA is TGTGCCAGCAGCTCCGACGAGATCACAGATACGCAGTATTTT. The chain recombines TRBV3-1 (or the pseudogene TRBV3-2) with TRBJ2-3; D gene unclear. The length of the CDR3 is 14 residues. Between the trimmed V and J ends, which lost 5 bases and 2 bases, there was a span of 11 bases. CDR1 is LGHDT, CDR2 YNNKEL, per germline (reference sequence).

The gene calls are TRBV5-1 and TRBJ2-4; D unresolved. CDR1 is SGHRS and CDR2 is YFSETQ in the germline V gene. V lost 0 bases, J lost 1 base, and 14 bases lay in between. The CDR3 extends over 17 amino acids. CDR3 nucleotides: TGCGCCAGCAGCTTGGATGACACCATGGGGGCCAAAAACATTCAGTACTTC. As protein: CASSLDDTMGAKNIQYF.

This clone was detected only once. The rearrangement joins TRBV20-1 to TRBJ2-7; 8 bases line up with TRBD2. With V trimmed by 3 bases and J by 7 bases, 20 bases remained unmatched. This CDR3 is 17 amino acids long. Per the germline V gene, CDR1 is DFQATT and CDR2 is SNEGSKA (reference sequence). The CDR3 sequence: CSASPTAGGGANREQYF. In DNA form, the CDR3 reads TGCAGTGCTAGTCCCACGGCGGGAGGAGGTGCAAATAGGGAGCAGTACTTC.

V and J are TRBV6-6 and TRBJ1-4; TRBD1 aligns across 9 bases. CDR1 and CDR2 (germline): MNHNY, SVGAGI (reference sequence). V lost 6 bases and J lost 7; bases outside the gene matches: 6. This CDR3 region has 14 residues. The CDR3 coding sequence is TGTGCCAGCAGCACAGGGGGCGTGGGTGAAAAACTGTTTTTT. Amino acids: CASSTGGVGEKLFF.

The genes are TRBV15 and TRBJ1-2; TRBD1 is a possible D gene (5 bases). CDR3 length: 15 amino acids. Germline lookup yields CDR1 LNHNV and CDR2 YYDKDF (reference sequence). Trimming left V 4 bases short and J 5 bases short, with 17 bases between. CDR3 nucleotides: TGTGCCACCAGCAAAGGGACGGGGGGAAGATATGGCTACACCTTC. Amino acid sequence: CATSKGTGGRYGYTF.

The genes are TRBV5-8 and TRBJ1-4; D is uncertain. The germline V gene has CDR1 SGHTS and CDR2 YDEGEE. The length of the CDR3 is 14 residues. With 4 bases removed from V and 0 bases from J, the gap between germline ends came to 7 bases. The CDR3 here is CASSKGSTNEKLFF. The DNA of the CDR3 is TGTGCCAGCAGCAAGGGTTCAACTAATGAAAAACTGTTTTTT.

The V gene is TRBV6-5, the J gene TRBJ2-6; D remains ambiguous. The CDR3 is 16 amino acids. Looked up from germline, CDR1 is MNHEY and CDR2 is SVGAGI. Trimming removed 0 bases at V and 0 bases at J, with 6 bases between. CDR3 nucleotide sequence: TGTGCCAGCAGTTACTCACCGAACTCTGGGGCCAACGTCCTGACTTTC. The encoded protein is CASSYSPNSGANVLTF.

In this sample, this clone turned up once. The gene calls are TRBV7-6 and TRBJ2-1, with 7 positions matching TRBD1. The CDR3 consists of 14 residues. J lost 4 bases, V lost 5 bases, and 5 bases had no gene match. The germline gives CDR1 SGHVS, CDR2 FNYEAQ. Here the CDR3 DNA reads TGTGCCAGCAGCCCTGGACAGGAATACAATGAGCAGTTCTTC. Residues: CASSPGQEYNEQFF.

The chain carries TRBV3-1 (or the pseudogene TRBV3-2) and TRBJ2-1, with 9 bases aligning to TRBD2. Germline V lookup: CDR1 LGHDT, CDR2 YNNKEL (reference sequence). The CDR3 loop spans 14 amino acids. The V segment lost 3 bases and the J segment 6 bases; nucleotides outside the gene matches: 3. This CDR3 is CASSQGTSSNEQFF. The CDR3 DNA reads as TGTGCCAGCAGCCAGGGGACTAGCAGCAATGAGCAGTTCTTC.